This is a list of T cell receptor beta chains from one sample in a study of graft-versus-host responses after intestinal transplantation. Antigens of these TCRs are unknown. Some clones are missing from TCRdb's copy, which holds only in-frame ones; the method was immunoSEQ multiplex PCR. Of roughly 69,000 clones in the sample, approximately 90% were seen once. The specimen was unstimulated CD8+ T cells sorted from spleen or lymph node cells, collected before transplant. The receptors were sampled from a human donor who was the organ donor for an intestinal transplant. Each CDR3 is given with its conserved first and last residue. D genes are given only for firm matches. Where a row states a size, it is once, few, many or the class of an expanded clone; other rows omit it.

v_gene	d_gene	j_gene	abundance	CDR3nt	CDR3aa
TRBV6-5	-	TRBJ2-3	-	TGTGCCAGCAGTACACCCGGGACTCCCACAGATACGCAGTATTTT	CASSTPGTPTDTQYF
TRBV6-6	-	TRBJ1-3	-	TGTGCCAGCAGTTCATCCTACTCTGGAAACACCATATATTTT	CASSSSYSGNTIYF
TRBV11-3	-	TRBJ2-7	-	TGTGCCAGCAGCAGGTCGTCGGGGAACGAGCAGTACTTC	CASSRSSGNEQYF
TRBV15	-	TRBJ2-1	-	TGTGCCACCAGCAGGACTGGTGGCGAGCAGTTCTTC	CATSRTGGEQFF
TRBV6-6	-	TRBJ2-7	-	TGTGCCAGCAGTTACTCGGCCTCCTACGAGCAGTACTTC	CASSYSASYEQYF
TRBV15	-	TRBJ1-4	-	TGTGCCACCAGCAGGGTTTCTACGGGGGATAATGAAAAACTGTTTTTT	CATSRVSTGDNEKLFF
TRBV6-1	TRBD2	TRBJ2-5	-	TGTGCCAGCATGAGAGCGGGAACGCGGGAGGAGACCCAGTACTTC	CASMRAGTREETQYF
TRBV15	-	TRBJ1-1	-	TGTGCCACCAGCATACCGGGACAACTGAACACTGAAGCTTTCTTT	CATSIPGQLNTEAFF
TRBV19	-	TRBJ2-3	once	TGTGCCAGCGATTCAGGTTTTCCTTTAAGTATGACAGATACGCAGTATTTT	CASDSGFPLSMTDTQYF
TRBV7-9	-	TRBJ2-1	-	TGTGCCAGCAGCTTATGGCCGAAAGAGTTCTTC	CASSLWPKEFF
TRBV7-3	-	TRBJ1-1	-	TGTGCCAGCAGCTACCAGGGTGGCACTGAAGCTTTCTTT	CASSYQGGTEAFF
TRBV6-1	TRBD2	TRBJ2-2	-	TGTGCCAGCAGTGAAGCGGGAGGGCCTGGCGGGGAGCTGTTTTTT	CASSEAGGPGGELFF
TRBV9	TRBD2	TRBJ2-1	once	TGTGCCAGCAGCGTAGGAGTTAGCGGGAGCTCTTTTCACAATGAGCAGTTCTTC	CASSVGVSGSSFHNEQFF
TRBV20-1	TRBD1	TRBJ1-2	-	TGCAGTTTGAGACAGGGTTGGGGCTACACCTTC	CSLRQGWGYTF
TRBV28	-	TRBJ1-3	-	TGTGCCAGCAGTTTGGGAGGGACGGGAAACACCATATATTTT	CASSLGGTGNTIYF
TRBV13	-	TRBJ2-7	-	TGTGCCAGCAGCTTAGGCCCGGTCCGGTGGAGCTCCTACGAGCAGTACTTC	CASSLGPVRWSSYEQYF
TRBV7-9	-	TRBJ1-2	-	TGTGCCAGCAGCTTAGGGGGCGGGGGAGTTGACTATGGCTACACCTTC	CASSLGGGGVDYGYTF
TRBV15	TRBD2	TRBJ2-5	-	TGTGCCACCAGCAGAGAAGGACTAGCGGGACTCGAGACCCAGTACTTC	CATSREGLAGLETQYF
TRBV28	-	TRBJ1-1	-	TGTGCCAGCAGTTCCCGACGGGGAAGGGACACTGAAGCTTTCTTT	CASSSRRGRDTEAFF
TRBV5-1	TRBD2	TRBJ2-2	once	TGCGCCAGCAGCACGGAGCGGGACCCCGGGGAGCTGTTTTTT	CASSTERDPGELFF
TRBV28	TRBD1	TRBJ1-2	-	TGTGCCAGCAGTTTAGGCGGGACAGGGAATGGCTACACCTTC	CASSLGGTGNGYTF
TRBV27	TRBD2	TRBJ2-5	-	TGTGCCAGCAGCCGCAGCGGGAGGGATTTGGAGACCCAGTACTTC	CASSRSGRDLETQYF
TRBV28	TRBD2	TRBJ2-1	-	TGTGCCAGCAGTTCCCCGGGACTAGCGTATGAGCAGTTCTTC	CASSSPGLAYEQFF
TRBV11-1	TRBD1	TRBJ1-1	-	TGTGCCAGCAGCTTCCTGGGACAGGGGGCTTTTGAAGCTTTCTTT	CASSFLGQGAFEAFF
TRBV7-9	TRBD2	TRBJ2-1	-	TGTGCCAGCAGCAAACCAGATGAGCGGGAGAGTACGGGTGAGCAGTTCTTC	CASSKPDERESTGEQFF
TRBV2	TRBD1	TRBJ2-7	-	TGTGCCAGCAGGGCGAAGACAGGGGCAGAAAACGAGCAGTACTTC	CASRAKTGAENEQYF
TRBV28	-	TRBJ1-2	-	TGTGCCAGCTTGGGAACAGGTTACGGCTACACCTTC	CASLGTGYGYTF
TRBV6-7	-	TRBJ1-4	-	TGTGCCAGCAGTTACCTAGGACGGGAGGAAGAAAAACTGTTTTTT	CASSYLGREEEKLFF
TRBV7-6	-	TRBJ1-4	once	TGTGCCAGCAGCCCCGGGAAGTCCCTTAATGAAAAACTGTTTTTT	CASSPGKSLNEKLFF
TRBV6-5	-	TRBJ2-1	medium-sized	TGTGCCAGCAGTTACTCCCCCGGGACAGAGCAGTTCTTC	CASSYSPGTEQFF
TRBV18	-	TRBJ1-1	-	TGTGCCAGCTCACCAATCGTCGGGGTTTGGGTGAACACTGAAGCTTTCTTT	CASSPIVGVWVNTEAFF
TRBV27	TRBD2	TRBJ2-7	-	TGTGCCAGCAGTGTGACTAGCGGGGACCCTCTCTACGAGCAGTACTTC	CASSVTSGDPLYEQYF
TRBV30	-	TRBJ2-1	-	TGTGCCTGGAGTGTCCACAGGGTGGCCTACAATGAGCAGTTCTTC	CAWSVHRVAYNEQFF
TRBV6-5	-	TRBJ2-2	-	TGTGCCAGCAGTTACAGGGGCTCCGGGGAGCTGTTTTTT	CASSYRGSGELFF
TRBV11-2	TRBD1	TRBJ1-5	-	TGTGCCAGCAGCTTATATCTGGGACAGCAACTCAATCAGCCCCAGCATTTT	CASSLYLGQQLNQPQHF
TRBV29-1	-	TRBJ2-3	-	TGCAGCGTTGTAGTCGCGGCCAGAATTAGCACAGATACGCAGTATTTT	CSVVVAARISTDTQYF
TRBV7-9	TRBD1	TRBJ1-1	-	TGTGCCAGCAGCTCACAGGACAGGGGGAACACTGAAGCTTTCTTT	CASSSQDRGNTEAFF
TRBV9	TRBD2	TRBJ2-7	-	TGTGCCAGCAGCGTAGGTCTAGCGGGATACTCCTACGAGCAGTACTTC	CASSVGLAGYSYEQYF
TRBV9	-	TRBJ1-4	few	TGTGCCAGCAGCCCAACCAGTCGTAATGAAAAACTGTTTTTT	CASSPTSRNEKLFF